The T cell receptor (beta chain) under discussion was sequenced for a study of shared clonotypes between healthy human individuals. Terminally differentiated effector memory CD45RA+ cells were left out of the naive CD8 fraction, which was CD45RO-negative and positively selected for CCR7. Trimming stripped 4 bases from V and 1 base from J, with 29 bases between. Germline loops: CDR1 SGHVS, CDR2 FNYEAQ. The length of the CDR3 is 21 residues. At the deep level, the assay was run. Libraries were prepared by immunoSEQ multiplex PCR; TCRdb keeps only in-frame clonotypes and omits some of them. The sample lists over 2 million clones, about 95% occurring once. With respect to this clone: Antigen unknown.

Study findings and constraints: Compared with memory subsets, naive subsets generally had larger estimated richness. Lower generation probabilities were found for non-shared clonotypes than for those shared by all four donors.

The sequence was obtained from a young man in good health. This rearrangement joins TRBV7-6 to TRBJ1-3, with D possibly being TRBD1 (5 bases). The sequencing input was naive CD8+ T cells sorted from blood. The CDR3 DNA sequence: TGTGCCAGCAGCTACTATCCATCTGGGGCGGTCCTAGTATCTTCTGGAAACACCATATATTTT. Amino acid sequence: CASSYYPSGAVLVSSGNTIYF.